This paragraph reports one T cell receptor beta chain. Antigen: not known. This entry is derived from a study of identical twins. General observations from the study: In monozygotic twins, models underestimated the sharing of out-of-frame TCR alpha. Sequences that were out-of-frame, alpha and twin-shared displayed an excess of low generation probability. Not following the same donors, the study drew its conclusions from cross-sectional statistical analysis. Memory repertoires lacked the insertion deficit that abundant cord blood beta clonotypes showed.

TCRdb used MiXCR to reprocess the 5' RACE reads, holding one entry per CDR3 protein. Of about 920,000 distinct CDR3 sequences listed, more than 9% are singletons. From germline, CDR1 is MNHEY and CDR2 SMNVEV (reference sequence). The CDR3 is 14 amino acids. V lost 4 bases and J 6 bases, leaving 14 bases between the germline ends. This sample was shared with a second study, whose subject was yellow fever vaccine responses in identical twins.

Sequenced input: PBMCs. The J gene is TRBJ2-3, the V gene TRBV27; no clear D gene. The TCR originated in a woman between 18 and 29 years old in good health. For the CDR3, the DNA is TGTGCCAGCAGTTACACCCAAGCGCCGGATACGCAGTATTTT. It translates to CASSYTQAPDTQYF.